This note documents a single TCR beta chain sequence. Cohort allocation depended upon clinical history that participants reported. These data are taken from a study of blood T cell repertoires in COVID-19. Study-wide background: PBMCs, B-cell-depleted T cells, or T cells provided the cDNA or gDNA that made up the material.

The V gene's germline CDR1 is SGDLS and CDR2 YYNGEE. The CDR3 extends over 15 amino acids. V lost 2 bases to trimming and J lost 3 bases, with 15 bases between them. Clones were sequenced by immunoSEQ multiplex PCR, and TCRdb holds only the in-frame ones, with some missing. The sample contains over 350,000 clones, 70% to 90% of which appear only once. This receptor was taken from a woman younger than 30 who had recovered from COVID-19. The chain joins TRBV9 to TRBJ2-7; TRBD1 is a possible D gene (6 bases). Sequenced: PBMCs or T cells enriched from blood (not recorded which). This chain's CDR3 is CASSVGQGKVYEQYF. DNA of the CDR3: TGTGCCAGCAGCGTCGGCCAGGGGAAGGTCTACGAGCAGTACTTC.